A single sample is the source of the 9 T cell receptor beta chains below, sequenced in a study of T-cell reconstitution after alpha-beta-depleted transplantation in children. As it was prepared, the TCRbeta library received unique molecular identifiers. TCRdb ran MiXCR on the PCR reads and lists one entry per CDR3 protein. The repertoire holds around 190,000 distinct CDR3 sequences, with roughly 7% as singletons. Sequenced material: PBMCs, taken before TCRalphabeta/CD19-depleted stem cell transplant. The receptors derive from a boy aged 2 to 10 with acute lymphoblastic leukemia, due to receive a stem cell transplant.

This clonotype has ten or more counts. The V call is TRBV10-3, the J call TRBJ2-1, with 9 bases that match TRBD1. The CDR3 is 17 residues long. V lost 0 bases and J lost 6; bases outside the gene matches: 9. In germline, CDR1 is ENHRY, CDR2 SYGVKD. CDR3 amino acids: CAISESLTGGLSNEQFF. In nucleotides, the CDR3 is TGTGCCATCAGTGAGTCGTTGACAGGGGGTCTAAGCAATGAGCAGTTCTTC.

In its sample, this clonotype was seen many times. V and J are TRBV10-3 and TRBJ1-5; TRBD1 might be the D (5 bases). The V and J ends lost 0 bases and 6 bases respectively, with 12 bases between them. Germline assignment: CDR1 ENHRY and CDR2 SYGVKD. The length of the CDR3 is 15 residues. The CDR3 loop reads CAISESGGGTQPQHF. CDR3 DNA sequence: TGTGCCATCAGTGAGTCGGGGGGAGGGACTCAGCCCCAGCATTTT.

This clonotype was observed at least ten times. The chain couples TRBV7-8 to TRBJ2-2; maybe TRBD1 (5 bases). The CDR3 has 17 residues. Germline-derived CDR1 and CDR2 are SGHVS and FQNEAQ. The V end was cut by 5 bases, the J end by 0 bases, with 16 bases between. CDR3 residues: CASSPLTQAANTGELFF. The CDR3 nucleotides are TGTGCCAGCAGCCCCCTAACACAGGCCGCGAACACCGGGGAGCTGTTTTTT.

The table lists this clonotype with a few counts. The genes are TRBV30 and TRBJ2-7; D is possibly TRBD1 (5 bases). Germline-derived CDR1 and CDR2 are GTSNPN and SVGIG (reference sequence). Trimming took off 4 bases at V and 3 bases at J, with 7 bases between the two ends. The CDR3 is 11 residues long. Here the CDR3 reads CAWMTVYEQYF. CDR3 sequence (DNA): TGTGCCTGGATGACAGTCTACGAGCAGTACTTC. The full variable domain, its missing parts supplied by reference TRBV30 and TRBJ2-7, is SQTIHQWPATLVQPVGSPLSLECTVEGTSNPNLYWYRQAAGRGLQLLFYSVGIGQISSEVPQNLSASRPQDRQFILSSKKLLLSDSGFYLCAWMTVYEQYFGPGTRLTVT.

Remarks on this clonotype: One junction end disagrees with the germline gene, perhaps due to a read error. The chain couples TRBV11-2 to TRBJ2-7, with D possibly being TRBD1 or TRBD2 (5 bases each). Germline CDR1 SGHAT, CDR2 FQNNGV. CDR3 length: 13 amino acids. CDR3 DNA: TGTGCCAGCAGCTTAGGAGGGACCTACGAGGAGTACTTC. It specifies CASSLGGTYEEYF.

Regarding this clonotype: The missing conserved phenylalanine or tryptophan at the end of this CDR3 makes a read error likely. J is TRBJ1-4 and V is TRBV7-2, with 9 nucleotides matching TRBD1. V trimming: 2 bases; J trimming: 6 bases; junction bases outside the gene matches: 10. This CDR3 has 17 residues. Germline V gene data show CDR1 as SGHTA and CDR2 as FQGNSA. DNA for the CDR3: TGTGCCAGCAGCTTACGGACAGGGGTTTGGGGGCATGAAAAACTGTTTTGT. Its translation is CASSLRTGVWGHEKLFC.

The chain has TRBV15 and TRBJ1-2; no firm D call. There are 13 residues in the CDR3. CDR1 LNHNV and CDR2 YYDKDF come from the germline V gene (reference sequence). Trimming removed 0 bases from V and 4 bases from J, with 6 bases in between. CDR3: CATSRDHVYGYTF. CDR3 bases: TGTGCCACCAGCAGAGACCACGTCTATGGCTACACCTTC.

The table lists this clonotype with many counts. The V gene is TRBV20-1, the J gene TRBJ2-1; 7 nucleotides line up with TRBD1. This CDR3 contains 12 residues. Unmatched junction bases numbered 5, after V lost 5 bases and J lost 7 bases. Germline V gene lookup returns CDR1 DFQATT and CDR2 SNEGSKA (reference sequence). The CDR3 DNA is TGCAGTGCTTGGGACAGTTTGAATGAGCAGTTCTTC. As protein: CSAWDSLNEQFF.

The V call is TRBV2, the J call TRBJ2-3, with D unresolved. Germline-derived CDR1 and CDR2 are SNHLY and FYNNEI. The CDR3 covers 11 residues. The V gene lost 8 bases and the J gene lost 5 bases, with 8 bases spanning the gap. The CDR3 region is CASPSRDTQYF. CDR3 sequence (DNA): TGTGCCAGCCCCTCCAGAGATACGCAGTATTTT. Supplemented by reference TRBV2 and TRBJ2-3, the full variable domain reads EPEVTQTPSHQVTQMGQEVILRCVPISNHLYFYWYRQILGQKVEFLVSFYNNEISEKSEIFDDQFSVERPDGSNFTLKIRSTKLEDSAMYFCASPSRDTQYFGPGTRLTVL.